These 4 T cell receptor beta chains came from one sample sequenced in a study of T cell responses to AZD1222 COVID-19 vaccine (dated by TCRdb to the early 2020s). Libraries were prepared through the immunoSEQ multiplex PCR assay. Held by TCRdb, this immuneACCESS table contains in-frame sequences only and omits some clones. Under half of the omission traces to an unresolved V gene where checked; the cause of the rest is unknown. Here the sample has 90,000 to 150,000 clones; approximately 93% occur a single time. In total, the top ten clones hold 4.5% of the sample. What this sample's time point label stands for: baseline before first vaccination. Sequencing was performed on peripheral blood, taken on day 0 of AZD1222 vaccination. The receptors come from an adult in good health.

This chain uses TRBV27 with TRBJ2-3; maybe TRBD2 (6 bases). Deletions cut 1 base from V and 1 base from J, with 12 bases between. The CDR3 length is 16 residues. CDR1 and CDR2 from the germline V gene are MNHEY and SMNVEV (reference sequence). The CDR3 region is CASSLFPTGGTDTQYF. In nucleotides, the CDR3 is TGTGCCAGCAGTTTATTCCCAACGGGGGGCACAGATACGCAGTATTTT.

This clone was found once. The rearrangement links TRBV4-3 to TRBJ1-1; no clear D gene. This CDR3 has 13 residues. Germline assignment: CDR1 LGHNA and CDR2 YSLEER. V lost 4 bases and J 2 bases, leaving 8 bases between the germline ends. The CDR3 protein is CASSLGLNTEAFF. The DNA for the CDR3 is TGCGCCAGCAGCCTTGGGTTAAACACTGAAGCTTTCTTT.

The rearrangement uses TRBV6-5 and TRBJ1-2; D may be TRBD1 (5 bases). The CDR3 runs to 13 residues. V lost 6 bases and J lost 4, with 12 bases in between. Germline lookup yields CDR1 MNHEY and CDR2 SVGAGI. The CDR3 nucleotides are TGTGCCAGCAGGCGTGAGGACATCTATGGCTACACCTTC. It yields the protein CASRREDIYGYTF.

The gene calls are TRBV27 and TRBJ1-1; TRBD1 agrees at 9 bases. The CDR3 sequence is 16 residues long. V lost 4 bases to trimming and J lost 5 bases; unmatched junction nucleotides: 11. Germline V gives CDR1 MNHEY, CDR2 SMNVEV (reference sequence). The CDR3 region has the DNA TGTGCCAGCAGTTCGGGACAGGGAGGGGGTATGACTGAAGCTTTCTTT. Protein sequence: CASSSGQGGGMTEAFF.